This T cell receptor beta chain was captured by sequencing in a study of spatial heterogeneity in lung cancer. As for time point: sample taken at primary tumor resection. The sequenced material consisted of unsorted whole RNA from tumor, nontumor lung or frozen PBMC. One entry per CDR3 protein, called by TCRdb with MiXCR from the 5' RACE reads. Of about 20,000 distinct CDR3 sequences in the sample, around 20% were seen once. Trimming cost V 2 bases and J 0 bases, with 14 bases left between them. CDR3 length: 16 amino acids. CDR1 DFQATT and CDR2 SNEGSKA come from the germline V gene (reference sequence).

This clonotype was obtained from a male donor with early-stage non-small cell lung cancer. This chain connects TRBV20-1 to TRBJ1-3; D gene ambiguous. The sequenced sample was PBMCs, obtained at surgery. CDR3 amino acids: CSARSHQRPSGNTIYF. In DNA form, the CDR3 reads TGCAGTGCTAGAAGTCATCAACGGCCCTCTGGAAACACCATATATTTT.